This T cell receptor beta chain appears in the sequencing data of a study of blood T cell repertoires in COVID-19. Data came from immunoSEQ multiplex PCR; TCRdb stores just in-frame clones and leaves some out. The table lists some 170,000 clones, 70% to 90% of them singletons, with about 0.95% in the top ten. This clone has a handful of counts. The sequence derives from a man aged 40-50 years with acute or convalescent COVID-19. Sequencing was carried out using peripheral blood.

The CDR3 nucleotides are TGTGCCAGCAGTTACGGGCTAGAGGGAACCGGGGAGCTGTTTTTT. This sequence encodes CASSYGLEGTGELFF. J is TRBJ2-2 and V is TRBV6-5; D possibly corresponds to TRBD2 (5 bases). The CDR3 has 15 residues. Germline CDR1 is MNHEY and CDR2 is SVGAGI. V lost 2 bases to trimming and J lost 5 bases, with 12 bases between them.